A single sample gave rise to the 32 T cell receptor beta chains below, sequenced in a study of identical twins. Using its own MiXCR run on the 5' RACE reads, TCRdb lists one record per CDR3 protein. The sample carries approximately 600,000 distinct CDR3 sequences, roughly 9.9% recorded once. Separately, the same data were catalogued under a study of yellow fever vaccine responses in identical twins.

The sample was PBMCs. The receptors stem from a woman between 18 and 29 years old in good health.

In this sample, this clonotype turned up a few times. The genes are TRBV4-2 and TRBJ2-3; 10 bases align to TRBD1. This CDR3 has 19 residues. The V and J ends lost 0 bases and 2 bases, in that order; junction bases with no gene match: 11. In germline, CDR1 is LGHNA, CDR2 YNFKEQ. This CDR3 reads CASSQEIAGTGDSTDTQYF. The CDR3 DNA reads TGTGCCAGCAGCCAAGAAATCGCCGGGACAGGGGATTCCACAGATACGCAGTATTTT.

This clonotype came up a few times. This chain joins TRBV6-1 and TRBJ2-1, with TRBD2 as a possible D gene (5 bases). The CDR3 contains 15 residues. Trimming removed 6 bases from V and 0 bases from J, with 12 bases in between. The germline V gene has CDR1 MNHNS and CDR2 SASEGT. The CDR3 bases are TGTGCCAGCAGGGGAGCGGACCTCTCCTACAATGAGCAGTTCTTC. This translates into CASRGADLSYNEQFF.

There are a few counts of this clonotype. DNA for the CDR3: TGCAGTGCTAGTCAGGATGAGCAGTTCTTC. Translating gives CSASQDEQFF. The V gene is TRBV20-1, the J gene TRBJ2-1; no reliable D call. Trimming pared 3 bases from V and 8 bases from J, leaving 5 bases between. Germline V gene lookup returns CDR1 DFQATT and CDR2 SNEGSKA (reference sequence). The CDR3 is made up of 10 amino acids.

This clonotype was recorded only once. The CDR3: CSAQRGSGGQNIQYF. The DNA for the CDR3 is TGCAGCGCCCAAAGGGGGTCAGGGGGGCAAAACATTCAGTACTTC. This chain joins TRBV29-1 and TRBJ2-4, with D perhaps matching TRBD1 (7 bases). V dropped 7 bases and J dropped 5 bases, with 21 bases sitting between them. The CDR3 is 15 residues long. Germline-derived CDR1 and CDR2 are SQVTM and ANQGSEA.

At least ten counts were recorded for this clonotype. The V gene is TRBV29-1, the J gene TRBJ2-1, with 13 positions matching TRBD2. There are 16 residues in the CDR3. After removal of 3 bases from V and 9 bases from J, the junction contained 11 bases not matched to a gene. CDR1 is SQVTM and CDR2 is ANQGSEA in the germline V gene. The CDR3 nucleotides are TGCAGCGTTGATCTTAGGGGACTAGCGGGAATCTCTGAGCAGTTCTTC. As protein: CSVDLRGLAGISEQFF.

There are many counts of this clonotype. The CDR3 DNA is TGCGCCAGCGCACTGACCGGGGAGCTGTTTTTT. It encodes CASALTGELFF. The gene calls are TRBV5-1 and TRBJ2-2; D gene uncertain. The ends were cut back, 7 bases at V and 5 bases at J, with 6 bases in the middle. Per germline, CDR1 SGHRS and CDR2 YFSETQ. This CDR3 spans 11 amino acids.

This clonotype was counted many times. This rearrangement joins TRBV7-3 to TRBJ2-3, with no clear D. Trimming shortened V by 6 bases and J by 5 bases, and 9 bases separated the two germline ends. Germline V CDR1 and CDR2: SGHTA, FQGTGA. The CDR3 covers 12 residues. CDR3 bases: TGTGCCAGCAGTTTCACCGGAGATACGCAGTATTTT. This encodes CASSFTGDTQYF.

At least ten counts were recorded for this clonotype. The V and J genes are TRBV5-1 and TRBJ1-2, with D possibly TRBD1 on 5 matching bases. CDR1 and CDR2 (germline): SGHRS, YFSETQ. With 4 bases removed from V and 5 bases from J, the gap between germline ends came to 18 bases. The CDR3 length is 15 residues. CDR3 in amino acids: CASSEEGTAPYGYTF. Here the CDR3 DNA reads TGCGCCAGCAGCGAAGAAGGGACGGCCCCATATGGCTACACCTTC.

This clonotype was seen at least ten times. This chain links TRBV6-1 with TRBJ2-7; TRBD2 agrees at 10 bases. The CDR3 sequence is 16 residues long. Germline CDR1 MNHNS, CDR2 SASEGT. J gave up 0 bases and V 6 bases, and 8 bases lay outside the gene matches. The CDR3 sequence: CASSWTLAGSSYEQYF. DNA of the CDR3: TGTGCCAGCAGCTGGACACTAGCGGGGTCCTCCTACGAGCAGTACTTC.

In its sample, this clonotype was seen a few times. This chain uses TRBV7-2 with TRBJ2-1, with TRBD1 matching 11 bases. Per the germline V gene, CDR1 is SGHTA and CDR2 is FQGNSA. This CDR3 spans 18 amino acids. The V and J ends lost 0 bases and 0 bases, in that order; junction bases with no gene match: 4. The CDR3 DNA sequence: TGTGCCAGCAGCTTAGCCCGGGACAGGGGGAGCTCCTACAATGAGCAGTTCTTC. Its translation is CASSLARDRGSSYNEQFF.

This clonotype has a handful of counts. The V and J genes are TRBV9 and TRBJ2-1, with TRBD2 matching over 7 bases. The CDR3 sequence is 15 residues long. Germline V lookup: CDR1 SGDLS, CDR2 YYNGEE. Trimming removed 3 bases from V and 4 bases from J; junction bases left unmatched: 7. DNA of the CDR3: TGTGCCAGCAGCGGGGGGGGGTTGGTTTACAATGAGCAGTTCTTC. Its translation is CASSGGGLVYNEQFF.

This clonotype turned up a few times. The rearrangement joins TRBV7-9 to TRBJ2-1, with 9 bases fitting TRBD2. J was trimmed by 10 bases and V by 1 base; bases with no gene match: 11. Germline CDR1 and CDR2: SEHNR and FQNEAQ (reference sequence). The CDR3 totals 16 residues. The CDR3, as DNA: TGTGCCAGCAGCTTAGGCGCGGGGGGGCGTTTTTGGGAGCAGTTCTTC. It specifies CASSLGAGGRFWEQFF.

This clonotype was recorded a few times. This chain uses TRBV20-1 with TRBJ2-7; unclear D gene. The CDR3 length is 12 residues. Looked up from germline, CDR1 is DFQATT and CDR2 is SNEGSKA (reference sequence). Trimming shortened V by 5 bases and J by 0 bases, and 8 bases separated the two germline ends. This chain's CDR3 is CSASRPSYEQYF. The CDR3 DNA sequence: TGCAGTGCTTCCAGGCCCTCCTACGAGCAGTACTTC.

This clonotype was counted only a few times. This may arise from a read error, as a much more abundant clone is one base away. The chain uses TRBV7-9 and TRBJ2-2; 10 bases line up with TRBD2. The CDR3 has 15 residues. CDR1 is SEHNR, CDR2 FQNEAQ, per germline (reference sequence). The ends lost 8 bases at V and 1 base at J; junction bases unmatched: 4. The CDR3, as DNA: TGTGCCAGCCAAACTAGCGGGGAGAACACCGGGGAGCTGTTTTTT. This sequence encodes CASQTSGENTGELFF.

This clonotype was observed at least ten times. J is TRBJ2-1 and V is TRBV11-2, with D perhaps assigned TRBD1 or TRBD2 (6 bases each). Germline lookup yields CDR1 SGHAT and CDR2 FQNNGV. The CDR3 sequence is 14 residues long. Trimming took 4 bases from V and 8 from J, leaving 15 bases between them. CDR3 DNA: TGTGCCAGCAGCTGGTCAGAGGGGGGCTATGAGCAGTTCTTC. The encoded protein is CASSWSEGGYEQFF.

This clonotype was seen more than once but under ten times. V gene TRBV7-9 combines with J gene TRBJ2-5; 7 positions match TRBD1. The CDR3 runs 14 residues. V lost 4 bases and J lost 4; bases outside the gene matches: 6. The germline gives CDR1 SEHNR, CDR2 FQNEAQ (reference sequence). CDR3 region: CASSSTGWGETQYF. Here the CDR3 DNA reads TGTGCCAGCAGCTCGACAGGGTGGGGAGAGACCCAGTACTTC. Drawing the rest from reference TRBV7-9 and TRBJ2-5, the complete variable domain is DTGVSQNPRHKITKRGQNVTFRCDPISEHNRLYWYRQTLGQGPEFLTYFQNEAQLEKSRLLSDRFSAERPKGSFSTLEIQRTEQGDSAMYLCASSSTGWGETQYFGPGTRLLVL.

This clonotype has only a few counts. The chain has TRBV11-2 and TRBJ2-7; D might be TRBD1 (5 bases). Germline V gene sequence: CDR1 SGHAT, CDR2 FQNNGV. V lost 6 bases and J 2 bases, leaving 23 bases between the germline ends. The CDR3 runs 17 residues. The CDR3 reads CASSPELRALFPYEQYF. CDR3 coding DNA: TGTGCCAGCAGTCCAGAGCTCAGGGCCCTTTTCCCCTACGAGCAGTACTTC.

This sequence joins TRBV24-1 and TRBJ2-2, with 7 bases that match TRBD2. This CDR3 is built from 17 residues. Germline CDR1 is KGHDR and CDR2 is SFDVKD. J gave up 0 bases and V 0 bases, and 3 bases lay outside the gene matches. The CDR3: CATSDLRDYSNTGELFF. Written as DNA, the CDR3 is TGTGCCACCAGTGATTTGAGGGACTACTCGAACACCGGGGAGCTGTTTTTT.

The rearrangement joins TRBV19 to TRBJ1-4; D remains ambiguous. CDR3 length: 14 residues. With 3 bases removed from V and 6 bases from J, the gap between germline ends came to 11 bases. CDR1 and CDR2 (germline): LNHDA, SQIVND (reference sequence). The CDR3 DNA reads TGTGCCAGTAGTATTTCCGGTAATGATGAAAAACTGTTTTTT. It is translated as CASSISGNDEKLFF.

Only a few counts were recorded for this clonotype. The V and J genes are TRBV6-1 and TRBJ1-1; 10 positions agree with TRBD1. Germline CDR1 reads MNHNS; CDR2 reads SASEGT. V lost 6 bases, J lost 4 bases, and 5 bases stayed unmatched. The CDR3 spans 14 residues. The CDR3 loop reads CASRRQGAITEAFF. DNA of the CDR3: TGTGCCAGCAGACGACAGGGGGCCATCACTGAAGCTTTCTTT.

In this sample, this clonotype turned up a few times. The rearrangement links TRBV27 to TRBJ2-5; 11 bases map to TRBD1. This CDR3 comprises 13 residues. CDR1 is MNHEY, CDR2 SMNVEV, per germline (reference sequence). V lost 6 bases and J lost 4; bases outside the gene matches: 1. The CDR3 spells CASRGQGVETQYF. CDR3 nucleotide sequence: TGTGCCAGCAGGGGACAGGGGGTAGAGACCCAGTACTTC.

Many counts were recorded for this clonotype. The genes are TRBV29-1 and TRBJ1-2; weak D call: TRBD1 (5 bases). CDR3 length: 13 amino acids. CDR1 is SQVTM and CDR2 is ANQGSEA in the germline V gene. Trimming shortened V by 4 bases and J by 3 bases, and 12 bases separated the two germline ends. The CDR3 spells CSVVRDPYYGYTF. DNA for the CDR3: TGCAGCGTTGTCAGGGACCCATACTATGGCTACACCTTC. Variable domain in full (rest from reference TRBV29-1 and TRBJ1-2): SAVISQKPSRDICQRGTSLTIQCQVDSQVTMMFWYRQQPGQSLTLIATANQGSEATYESGFVIDKFPISRPNLTFSTLTVSNMSPEDSSIYLCSVVRDPYYGYTFGSGTRLTVV.

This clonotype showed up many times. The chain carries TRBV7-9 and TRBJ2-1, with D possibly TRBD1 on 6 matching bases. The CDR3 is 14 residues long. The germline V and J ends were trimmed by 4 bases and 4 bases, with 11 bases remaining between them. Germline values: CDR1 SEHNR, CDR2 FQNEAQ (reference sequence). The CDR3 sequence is CASSSPDRYNEQFF. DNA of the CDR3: TGTGCCAGCAGCTCACCAGACAGGTACAATGAGCAGTTCTTC.

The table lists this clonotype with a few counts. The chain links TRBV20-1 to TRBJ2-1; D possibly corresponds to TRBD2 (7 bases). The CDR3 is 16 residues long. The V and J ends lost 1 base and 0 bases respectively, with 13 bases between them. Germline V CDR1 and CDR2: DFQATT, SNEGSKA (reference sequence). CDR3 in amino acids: CSARVRGGRSYNEQFF. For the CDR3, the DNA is TGCAGTGCTAGAGTGCGCGGGGGCCGCTCCTACAATGAGCAGTTCTTC.

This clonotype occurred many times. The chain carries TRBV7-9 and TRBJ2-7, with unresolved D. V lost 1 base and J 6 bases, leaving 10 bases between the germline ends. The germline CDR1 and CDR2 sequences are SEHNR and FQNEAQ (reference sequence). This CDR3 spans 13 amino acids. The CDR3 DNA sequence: TGTGCCAGCAGCTTAGTAGTTGGAGCCGAGCAGTACTTC. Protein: CASSLVVGAEQYF. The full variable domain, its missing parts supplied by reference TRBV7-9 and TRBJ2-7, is DTGVSQNPRHKITKRGQNVTFRCDPISEHNRLYWYRQTLGQGPEFLTYFQNEAQLEKSRLLSDRFSAERPKGSFSTLEIQRTEQGDSAMYLCASSLVVGAEQYFGPGTRLTVT.

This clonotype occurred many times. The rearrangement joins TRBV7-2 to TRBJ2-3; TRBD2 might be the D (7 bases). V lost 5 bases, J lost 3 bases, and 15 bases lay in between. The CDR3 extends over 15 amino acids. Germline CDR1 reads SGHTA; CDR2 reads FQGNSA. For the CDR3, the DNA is TGTGCCAGCAGCCCAGAGGGGGGGCGTACAGATACGCAGTATTTT. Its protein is CASSPEGGRTDTQYF.

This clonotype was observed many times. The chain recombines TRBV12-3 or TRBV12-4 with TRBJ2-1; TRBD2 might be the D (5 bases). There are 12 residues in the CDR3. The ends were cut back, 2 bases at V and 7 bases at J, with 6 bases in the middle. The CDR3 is CASSLRRNEQFF. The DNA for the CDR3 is TGTGCCAGCAGTTTAAGGAGGAATGAGCAGTTCTTC.

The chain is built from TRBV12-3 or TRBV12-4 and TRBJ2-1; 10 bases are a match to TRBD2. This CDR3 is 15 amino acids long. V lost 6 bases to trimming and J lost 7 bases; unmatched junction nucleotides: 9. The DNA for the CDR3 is TGTGCCAGCAGCCAGATTAGCGGGGGGAGGAATGAGCAGTTCTTC. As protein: CASSQISGGRNEQFF.

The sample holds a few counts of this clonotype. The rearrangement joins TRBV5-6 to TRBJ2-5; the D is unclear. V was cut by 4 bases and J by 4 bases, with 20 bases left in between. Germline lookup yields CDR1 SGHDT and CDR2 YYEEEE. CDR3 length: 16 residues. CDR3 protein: CASSRRRVKTLETQYF. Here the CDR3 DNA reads TGTGCCAGCAGCCGGAGAAGGGTGAAAACACTAGAGACCCAGTACTTC. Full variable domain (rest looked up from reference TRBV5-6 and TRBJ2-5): DAGVTQSPTHLIKTRGQQVTLRCSPKSGHDTVSWYQQALGQGPQFIFQYYEEEERQRGNFPDRFSGHQFPNYSSELNVNALLLGDSALYLCASSRRRVKTLETQYFGPGTRLLVL.

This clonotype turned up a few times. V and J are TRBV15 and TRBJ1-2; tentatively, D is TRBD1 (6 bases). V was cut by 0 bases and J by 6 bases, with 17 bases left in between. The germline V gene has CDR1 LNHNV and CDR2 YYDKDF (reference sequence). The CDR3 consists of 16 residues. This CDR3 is CATSRDRDTPRDGYTF. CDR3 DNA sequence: TGTGCCACCAGCAGAGATAGGGACACCCCGCGGGATGGCTACACCTTC.

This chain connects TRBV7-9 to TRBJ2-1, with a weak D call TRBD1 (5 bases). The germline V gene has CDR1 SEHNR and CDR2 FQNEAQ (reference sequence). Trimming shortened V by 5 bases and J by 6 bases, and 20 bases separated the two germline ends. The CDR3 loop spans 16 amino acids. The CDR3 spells CASSPPQGSASNEQFF. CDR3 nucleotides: TGTGCCAGCAGCCCCCCCCAGGGTAGTGCAAGCAATGAGCAGTTCTTC.

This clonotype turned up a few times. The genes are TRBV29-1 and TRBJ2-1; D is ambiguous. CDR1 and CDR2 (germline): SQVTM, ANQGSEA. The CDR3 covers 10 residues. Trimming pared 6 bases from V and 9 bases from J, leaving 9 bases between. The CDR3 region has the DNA TGCAGCGTCGGTTTAGCTGAGCAGTTCTTC. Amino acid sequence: CSVGLAEQFF.